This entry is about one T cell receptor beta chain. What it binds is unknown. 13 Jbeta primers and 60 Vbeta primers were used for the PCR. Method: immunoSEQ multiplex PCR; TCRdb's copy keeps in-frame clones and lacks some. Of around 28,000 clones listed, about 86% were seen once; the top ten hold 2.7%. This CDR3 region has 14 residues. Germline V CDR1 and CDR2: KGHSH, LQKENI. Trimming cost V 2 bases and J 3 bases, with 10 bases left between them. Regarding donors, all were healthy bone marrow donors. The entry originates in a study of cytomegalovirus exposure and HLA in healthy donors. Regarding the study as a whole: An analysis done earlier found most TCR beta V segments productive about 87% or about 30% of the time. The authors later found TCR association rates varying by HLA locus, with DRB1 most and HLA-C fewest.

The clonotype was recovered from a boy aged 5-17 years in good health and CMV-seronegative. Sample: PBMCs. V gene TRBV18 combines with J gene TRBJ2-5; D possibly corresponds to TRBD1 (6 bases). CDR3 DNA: TGTGCCAGCTCACCATCCAGGGGTAAAGAGACCCAGTACTTC. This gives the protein CASSPSRGKETQYF.